These T cell receptor beta chains were read from a single sample in a study of breast tumors, draining lymph nodes, adjacent tissues. TCRdb fed the multiplex PCR reads into MiXCR, producing one record per CDR3 protein. This sample yields roughly 49,000 distinct CDR3 sequences, of which under 45% are seen a single time; roughly 10% belongs to the top ten. The specimen was breast tumor tissue. These receptors all stem from a female donor with breast cancer. Some clones in this sample may be carry-over from other donors' samples. CDR3s include the opening cysteine and the closing phenylalanine or tryptophan. A D gene is named only where the DNA matches it firmly. Expanded clones are given a class, and other clones once, few, many or no size at all.

j_call d_call clone_size v_call cdr3_aa cdr3_nt
TRBJ1-6 TRBD1 . TRBV6-2/TRBV6-3 CASTYPGQGSPLHF TGTGCCAGCACCTACCCGGGACAGGGCTCACCCCTCCACTTT
TRBJ2-7 . many TRBV7-2 CASSLDGDSYEQYF TGTGCCAGCAGCTTAGATGGGGACTCCTACGAGCAGTACTTC
TRBJ2-6 . many TRBV19 CASSIVRAGTSGANVLTF TGTGCCAGTAGTATAGTTCGTGCAGGAACCTCTGGGGCCAACGTCCTGACTTTC
TRBJ1-5 . medium-sized TRBV29-1 CSARAGPGNQPQHF TGCAGCGCTCGAGCCGGCCCAGGCAATCAGCCCCAGCATTTT
TRBJ2-6 . . TRBV29-1 CSVDTLWGVPGLCSGANVLTF TGCAGCGTCGACACCCTATGGGGAGTCCCCGGGCTGTGCTCTGGGGCCAACGTCCTGACTTTC
TRBJ2-2 TRBD2 many TRBV11-2 CASSLPSGSTGELFF TGTGCCAGCAGCTTACCTAGCGGGAGCACCGGGGAGCTGTTTTTT
TRBJ2-6 TRBD2 . TRBV11-3 CASSPSGSANVLTF TGTGCTAGCAGCCCTAGCGGGAGCGCCAACGTCCTGACTTTC
TRBJ1-4 TRBD1 . TRBV25-1 CASSLAGQGREKLFF TGTGCCAGCAGTCTAGCGGGACAGGGAAGAGAAAAACTGTTTTTT
TRBJ2-7 TRBD2 many TRBV2 CASSGGLAGTYEQYF TGTGCCAGCAGTGGGGGACTAGCGGGAACCTACGAGCAGTACTTC
TRBJ2-7 . few TRBV7-2 CASSYRDSLSYEQYF TGTGCCAGCAGCTACCGGGACTCGCTCTCCTACGAGCAGTACTTC
TRBJ1-1 . few TRBV5-1 CASSPSESEAFF TGCGCCAGCAGTCCCTCGGAATCTGAAGCTTTCTTT
TRBJ1-5 . . TRBV20-1 CSARGVNQPQHF TGCAGTGCTAGAGGGGTAAATCAGCCCCAGCATTTT
TRBJ1-5 . many TRBV6-2/TRBV6-3 CASSYPGQGQPQHF TGTGCCAGCAGTTACCCAGGGCAAGGTCAGCCCCAGCATTTT
TRBJ2-5 TRBD2 many TRBV11-3 CASSSGTSGRAEETQYF TGTGCCAGCAGCTCCGGGACTAGCGGGAGGGCGGAGGAGACCCAGTACTTC
TRBJ2-5 . many TRBV5-6 CASSPGRAVQETQYF TGTGCCAGCAGCCCCGGCAGGGCTGTCCAAGAGACCCAGTACTTC
TRBJ1-2 TRBD1 . TRBV11-3 CASPQTGDGYTF TGTGCCAGCCCACAGACAGGGGACGGCTACACCTTC
TRBJ2-2 TRBD2 . TRBV12-3/TRBV12-4 CASSPGGGRGAGELFF TGTGCCAGCAGCCCCGGAGGCGGGAGGGGGGCCGGGGAGCTGTTTTTT
TRBJ2-2 . many TRBV6-1 CASSEGPNRDTGELFF TGTGCCAGCAGTGAGGGACCCAACAGAGACACCGGGGAGCTGTTTTTT
TRBJ2-7 TRBD1 few TRBV20-1 CSAISDRGRTEQYF TGCAGTGCTATAAGCGACAGGGGGAGAACCGAGCAGTACTTC
TRBJ2-3 TRBD1 many TRBV29-1 CSASGTGTTDTQYF TGCAGCGCCTCCGGGACAGGGACTACAGATACGCAGTATTTT
TRBJ2-7 . . TRBV9 CASSVSTGNERYF TGTGCCAGCAGCGTTAGTACAGGGAACGAACGGTACTTC
TRBJ2-5 TRBD1 . TRBV20-1 CSASTGQGETQYF TGCAGTGCTAGTACGGGACAGGGGGAGACCCAGTACTTC
TRBJ1-4 . many TRBV4-3 CASSQEGSVFNEKLFF TGCGCCAGCAGCCAAGAGGGCAGCGTATTTAATGAAAAACTGTTTTTT
TRBJ2-7 TRBD2 many TRBV20-1 CSARVPGLAFYEQYF TGCAGTGCTAGGGTCCCGGGACTAGCATTCTACGAGCAGTACTTC
TRBJ2-3 . many TRBV12-3/TRBV12-4 CASNPTGNPTDTQYF TGTGCCAGCAACCCGACCGGTAATCCCACAGATACGCAGTATTTT
TRBJ1-2 . many TRBV20-1 CSARDPRNSYGYTF TGCAGTGCTAGAGACCCGCGGAATTCCTACGGCTACACCTTC
TRBJ2-7 . many TRBV30 CAWSLGPPKGDEQYF TGTGCCTGGAGTCTTGGACCACCTAAGGGGGACGAGCAGTACTTC
TRBJ2-1 . many TRBV20-1 CSALKLRRDYNEQFF TGCAGTGCACTCAAACTTAGGAGGGATTACAATGAGCAGTTCTTC
TRBJ2-2 . many TRBV3-1 CASSPTLSGELFF TGTGCCAGCAGCCCGACATTAAGCGGGGAGCTGTTTTTT
TRBJ2-2 . many TRBV7-9 CASSKTENTGELFF TGTGCCAGCAGCAAGACAGAAAACACCGGGGAGCTGTTTTTT
TRBJ1-2 . many TRBV5-5 CASSFRENYGYTF TGTGCCAGCAGCTTCCGGGAAAACTATGGCTACACCTTC
TRBJ2-7 . medium-sized TRBV29-1 CSVGTHGTYEQYF TGCAGCGTTGGGACACATGGAACCTACGAGCAGTACTTC
TRBJ2-1 TRBD2 few TRBV9 CASSTPSGRVSYTEQFF TGTGCCAGCAGCACCCCTAGCGGGAGAGTGTCCTACACTGAGCAGTTCTTC
TRBJ2-3 . many TRBV5-1 CASSLTGTSTDTQYF TGCGCCAGCAGCTTGACAGGGACCAGCACAGATACGCAGTATTTT
TRBJ1-5 TRBD1 many TRBV5-1 CASSLGTGGGIQPQHF TGCGCCAGCAGCTTGGGGACAGGGGGCGGCATACAGCCCCAGCATTTT
TRBJ1-1 . . TRBV19 CASSMVGGGTEAFF TGTGCCAGTAGTATGGTTGGGGGAGGAACTGAAGCTTTCTTT
TRBJ2-3 . . TRBV7-9 CASSQGPSTDTQYF TGTGCCAGCAGTCAAGGCCCCAGCACAGATACGCAGTATTTT
TRBJ1-2 . . TRBV4-2 CASSQGPENYGYTF TGTGCCAGCAGCCAAGGGCCAGAAAACTATGGCTACACCTTC
TRBJ1-2 . many TRBV30 CAWSRGGNYGYTF TGTGCCTGGTCCCGGGGGGGGAACTATGGCTACACCTTC